The 25 T cell receptor beta chains in this list originate from one sample, sequenced in a study of T-cell reconstitution after alpha-beta-depleted transplantation in children. Researchers prepared the TCRbeta library using unique molecular identifiers, the study reports. TCRdb recomputed calls from the PCR reads with MiXCR, one row per CDR3 protein. The table shows some 500,000 distinct CDR3 sequences, with around 16% occurring only once. The specimen comprised PBMCs from the stem cell graft donor, sampled from the stem cell graft. These receptors were taken from a human donor who donated a stem cell graft to a child with acute lymphoblastic leukemia.

V is TRBV27 and J is TRBJ2-1; TRBD1 agrees at 7 bases. This CDR3 contains 13 residues. Germline assignment: CDR1 MNHEY and CDR2 SMNVEV (reference sequence). V shed 3 bases and J 6 bases; nucleotides not matched to a gene: 2. CDR3 residues: CASSFGQVNEQFF. In DNA, the CDR3 is TGTGCCAGCAGTTTCGGACAGGTCAATGAGCAGTTCTTC.

DNA of the CDR3: TGCGCCAGCAGCGTATACCCAGGGGGAACCTACGAGCAGTACTTC. This encodes CASSVYPGGTYEQYF. The chain couples TRBV5-1 to TRBJ2-7; TRBD1 aligns across 7 bases. CDR3 length equals 15 residues. V shed 4 bases, J shed 2 bases, and the junction held 9 bases outside the gene matches. Germline V CDR1 and CDR2: SGHRS, YFSETQ.

This sequence joins TRBV10-3 and TRBJ2-3, with TRBD2 identical over 9 bases. Trimming at V came to 10 bases and at J to 0 bases, leaving 5 bases not matched to a gene. The V gene's germline CDR1 is ENHRY and CDR2 SYGVKD. This CDR3 has 14 amino acids. CDR3 amino acids: CASLAGISTDTQYF. The DNA for the CDR3 is TGTGCCAGCCTAGCGGGGATAAGCACAGATACGCAGTATTTT.

This clonotype came up many times. The junction and the germline gene differ at one end; a read error may be behind it. V usage is TRBV12-3 or TRBV12-4 and J usage is TRBJ2-7, with unresolved D. This CDR3 comprises 12 residues. This CDR3 reads CASSLRAYEQYF. CDR3 sequence (DNA): TGCGCCAGCAGCCTTCGGGCCTACGAGCAGTACTTC.

This clonotype was picked up many times. The chain uses TRBV5-1 and TRBJ2-1, with TRBD1 identical over 10 bases. CDR1 and CDR2 (germline): SGHRS, YFSETQ. The CDR3 runs to 15 residues. The ends lost 2 bases at V and 8 bases at J; junction bases unmatched: 7. Here the CDR3 reads CASSFTGQGRDEQFF. CDR3 DNA: TGCGCCAGCAGCTTTACGGGACAGGGGAGGGATGAGCAGTTCTTC.

This clonotype was detected only a few times. The rearrangement joins TRBV29-1 to TRBJ2-3; D possibly corresponds to TRBD2 (6 bases). The CDR3 runs 13 residues. The V and J ends lost 7 bases and 7 bases respectively, with 18 bases between them. The germline V gene has CDR1 SQVTM and CDR2 ANQGSEA. CDR3 residues: CSGGLRTKNTQYF. The CDR3, as DNA: TGCAGCGGGGGACTTCGAACGAAAAATACGCAGTATTTT.

The chain has TRBV10-2 and TRBJ2-5; no firm D call. The V gene's germline CDR1 is WSHSY and CDR2 SAAADI. The V end was cut by 3 bases, the J end by 4 bases, with 12 bases between. The CDR3 length is 14 residues. The CDR3 bases are TGCGCCAGCAGTGAATCTCAGCTGCGAGAGACCCAGTACTTC. Its translation is CASSESQLRETQYF.

This clonotype was detected ten times or more. This chain links TRBV10-3 with TRBJ2-1; maybe TRBD2 (7 bases). The CDR3 sequence is 13 residues long. Trimming shortened V by 5 bases and J by 7 bases, and 12 bases separated the two germline ends. The germline V gene has CDR1 ENHRY and CDR2 SYGVKD. The CDR3 DNA is TGTGCCATCAGTCGGGGAGGGGGGAATGAGCAGTTCTTC. Its translation is CAISRGGGNEQFF.

V is TRBV5-6 and J is TRBJ2-4; TRBD1 matches 7 bases. The CDR3 runs to 14 residues. V lost 2 bases and J lost 7; bases outside the gene matches: 6. Looked up from germline, CDR1 is SGHDT and CDR2 is YYEEEE. The CDR3 spells CASSLLQGTNIQYF. The CDR3 region has the DNA TGTGCCAGCAGCTTATTACAGGGGACGAACATTCAGTACTTC.

The V and J genes are TRBV7-6 and TRBJ2-1; 7 bases fit TRBD2. The germline V gene has CDR1 SGHVS and CDR2 FNYEAQ. This CDR3 contains 18 residues. Trimming cost V 1 base and J 9 bases; bases outside gene matches: 18. The CDR3 protein is CASSLGPGERGGTSEQFF. The DNA of the CDR3 is TGTGCCAGCAGCTTAGGTCCGGGGGAACGGGGAGGGACGAGTGAGCAGTTCTTC.

This clonotype was counted only a few times. This chain joins TRBV5-1 and TRBJ2-1; D is perhaps TRBD2 (6 bases). V lost 4 bases to trimming and J lost 1 base, with 12 bases between them. CDR3 length equals 15 residues. CDR1 and CDR2 from the germline V gene are SGHRS and YFSETQ. The CDR3 DNA follows: TGCGCCAGCAGCCGCGGGGAGCATTCCTACAATGAGCAGTTCTTC. This encodes CASSRGEHSYNEQFF. The variable domain in full, with the rest retrieved from reference TRBV5-1 and TRBJ2-1, is KAGVTQTPRYLIKTRGQQVTLSCSPISGHRSVSWYQQTPGQGLQFLFEYFSETQRNKGNFPGRFSGRQFSNSRSEMNVSTLELGDSALYLCASSRGEHSYNEQFFGPGTRLTVL.

Only a few counts were recorded for this clonotype. V usage is TRBV29-1 and J usage is TRBJ2-2, with D possibly being TRBD1 (5 bases). This CDR3 contains 17 residues. The V and J ends lost 7 bases and 6 bases respectively, with 27 bases between them. Germline lookup yields CDR1 SQVTM and CDR2 ANQGSEA. The CDR3 nucleotides are TGCAGCGCCACAGGATTTATACAGACTCAGGTCCCCGGGGAGCTGTTTTTT. This sequence encodes CSATGFIQTQVPGELFF.

This CDR3 reads CASSGGGNTEAFF. The CDR3, as DNA: TGCGCCAGCAGTGGCGGGGGAAACACTGAAGCTTTCTTT. The V and J genes are TRBV5-1 and TRBJ1-1, with TRBD1 as a possible D gene (5 bases). V gave up 5 bases and J gave up 2 bases, with 10 bases separating them. The germline V gene has CDR1 SGHRS and CDR2 YFSETQ. The CDR3 has 13 amino acids.

This clonotype appeared many times. The chain links TRBV11-2 to TRBJ1-1, with TRBD1 identical over 9 bases. V gave up 2 bases and J gave up 8 bases; unmatched junction bases: 3. Germline V gene lookup returns CDR1 SGHAT and CDR2 FQNNGV. The CDR3 has 13 residues. CDR3 protein: CASSLFGQGEAFF. The CDR3 DNA reads as TGTGCCAGCAGCTTATTCGGACAGGGGGAAGCTTTCTTT.

This clonotype turned up a few times. The J gene is TRBJ2-5, the V gene TRBV5-1, with D tentatively TRBD2 (6 bases). V was clipped by 1 base and J by 5 bases, with 15 bases between them. CDR1 and CDR2 (germline): SGHRS, YFSETQ. The CDR3 is 15 amino acids. CDR3 bases: TGCGCCAGCAGCTTGTTAGCGAGGGGAGGCGAGACCCAGTACTTC. Amino acids: CASSLLARGGETQYF. Together with reference TRBV5-1 and TRBJ2-5, the CDR3 gives the full variable domain: KAGVTQTPRYLIKTRGQQVTLSCSPISGHRSVSWYQQTPGQGLQFLFEYFSETQRNKGNFPGRFSGRQFSNSRSEMNVSTLELGDSALYLCASSLLARGGETQYFGPGTRLLVL.

On this clonotype: The junction and the germline gene differ at one end; a read error may be behind it. The CDR3 reads CASSIRGTGNYGYTF. The CDR3 region has the DNA TGTGCCAGTAGTATCCGGGGGACTGGGAACTATGGATACACCTTC. The rearrangement links TRBV19 to TRBJ1-2; D possibly corresponds to TRBD1 (5 bases). This CDR3 region has 15 residues. Germline CDR1 and CDR2: LNHDA and SQIVND (reference sequence).

In its sample, this clonotype was seen a few times. CDR3 nucleotide sequence: TGTGCCAGCAGTTTAGGGGACAAGACCCTCTGGGGTCAGTACTTC. Its protein is CASSLGDKTLWGQYF. The rearrangement joins TRBV28 to TRBJ2-7; a weak D match, TRBD1 (6 bases). The germline V gene has CDR1 MDHEN and CDR2 SYDVKM. V was clipped by 2 bases and J by 10 bases, with 21 bases between them. There are 15 residues in the CDR3.

Note on this clonotype: A junction end diverges from the germline sequence, so it may reflect a read error. The chain carries TRBV2 and TRBJ2-2, with 10 bases identical to TRBD1. The CDR3 totals 18 residues. Germline V lookup: CDR1 SNHLY, CDR2 FYNNEI. This CDR3 is CACRPGQGNLRNTGELFF. CDR3 coding DNA: TGTGCCTGCAGGCCGGGACAGGGGAATCTAAGGAACACCGGGGAGCTGTTTTTT.

The chain has TRBV19 and TRBJ1-5; D is possibly TRBD1 (5 bases). V shed 4 bases and J shed 1 base, with 11 bases lying between them. The germline V gene has CDR1 LNHDA and CDR2 SQIVND (reference sequence). This CDR3 is 15 amino acids long. For the CDR3, the DNA is TGTGCCAGTAGTACTCTGGGGCAGAGCAATCAGCCCCAGCATTTT. It codes for CASSTLGQSNQPQHF.

The chain uses TRBV12-3 or TRBV12-4 and TRBJ2-3; no firm D call. Trimming stripped 8 bases from V and 11 bases from J, with 14 bases between. This CDR3 contains 11 residues. The CDR3 reads CASSAGSEQYF. CDR3 DNA sequence: TGTGCCAGCTCCGCAGGTTCTGAGCAGTATTTT.

The gene calls are TRBV7-9 and TRBJ2-1; 15 bases align to TRBD2. Germline V gene lookup returns CDR1 SEHNR and CDR2 FQNEAQ (reference sequence). The CDR3 contains 16 residues. V dropped 2 bases and J dropped 9; count of bases not matched to a gene: 5. In nucleotides, the CDR3 is TGTGCCAGCAGCTTACCGGGACTAGCGGGAGGTGGTGAGCAGTTCTTC. Encoded protein: CASSLPGLAGGGEQFF. The whole variable domain, remainder taken from reference TRBV7-9 and TRBJ2-1, is DTGVSQNPRHKITKRGQNVTFRCDPISEHNRLYWYRQTLGQGPEFLTYFQNEAQLEKSRLLSDRFSAERPKGSFSTLEIQRTEQGDSAMYLCASSLPGLAGGGEQFFGPGTRLTVL.

This clonotype occurred a few times. This chain uses TRBV7-6 with TRBJ2-1, with 8 positions matching TRBD1. Germline loops: CDR1 SGHVS, CDR2 FNYEAQ. V shed 3 bases, J shed 11 bases, and the junction held 3 bases outside the gene matches. The CDR3 contains 12 residues. The CDR3 loop reads CASSFGQGKQFF. CDR3 nucleotides: TGTGCCAGCAGCTTCGGACAGGGCAAGCAGTTCTTC.

This clonotype was seen more than once but under ten times. The chain joins TRBV4-1 to TRBJ2-3, with a possible D match to TRBD2 (6 bases). CDR3 size: 15 residues. V dropped 7 bases and J dropped 1 base, with 15 bases sitting between them. The germline V gene has CDR1 MGHRA and CDR2 YSYEKL. The CDR3 DNA sequence: TGCGCCAGCACCAGGTCGCCGGGGGGCACAGATACGCAGTATTTT. This codes for CASTRSPGGTDTQYF.

This clonotype was seen only a few times. This chain links TRBV5-1 with TRBJ2-5, with 11 nucleotides matching TRBD2. The CDR3 sequence is 15 residues long. The germline V gene has CDR1 SGHRS and CDR2 YFSETQ. J lost 2 bases, V lost 6 bases, and 6 bases had no gene match. DNA of the CDR3: TGCGCCAGCAAACTAGCGGGAGTACGGCAAGAGACCCAGTACTTC. This translates into CASKLAGVRQETQYF.

This clonotype was counted a few times. Germline and junction disagree at one end, which may indicate a read error. The chain employs TRBV12-3 or TRBV12-4 and TRBJ2-3; tentatively, D is TRBD2 (6 bases). The CDR3 is made up of 15 amino acids. CDR3 in amino acids: CASSLGDLPRDTQYF. The CDR3 DNA is TGTGCCAGCAGCTTAGGGGACTTGCCACGAGATACGCAGTATTTT.